Shown below are 8 T cell receptor beta chains from a single sample sequenced in a study of cytomegalovirus exposure and HLA in healthy donors. The PCR used 60 Vbeta and 13 Jbeta primers. The assay was immunoSEQ multiplex PCR, and TCRdb's table has in-frame clones only and misses some. The data hold some 75,000 clones, with roughly 79% observed a single time. The sequenced material came from PBMCs. These receptors all stem from a man aged 18 to 30 in good health and CMV-seropositive.

The CDR3 region is CARNPGTGEWCTEAFF. The CDR3 DNA is TGTGCCAGGAATCCCGGGACAGGGGAGTGGTGCACTGAAGCTTTCTTT. The rearrangement joins TRBV25-1 to TRBJ1-1, with TRBD1 matching 10 bases. V lost 9 bases to trimming and J lost 4 bases; unmatched junction nucleotides: 14. Germline V CDR1 and CDR2: MGHDK, SYGVNS. The length of the CDR3 is 16 residues.

This chain connects TRBV28 to TRBJ1-4; D gene ambiguous. V was shortened by 7 bases and J by 3 bases, with 9 bases between the two germline ends. CDR3 length: 13 amino acids. Germline V CDR1 and CDR2: MDHEN, SYDVKM. The DNA of the CDR3 is TGTGCCAGCACTAGTGGAGCTAATGAAAAACTGTTTTTT. This gives the protein CASTSGANEKLFF. The entire variable domain, with the rest obtained from reference TRBV28 and TRBJ1-4, is as follows: DVKVTQSSRYLVKRTGEKVFLECVQDMDHENMFWYRQDPGLGLRLIYFSYDVKMKEKGDIPEGYSVSREKKERFSLILESASTNQTSMYLCASTSGANEKLFFGSGTQLSVL.

V is TRBV5-8 and J is TRBJ2-7, with 7 positions matching TRBD2. The CDR3 consists of 13 residues. Germline V lookup: CDR1 SGHTS, CDR2 YDEGEE. Unmatched junction bases numbered 5, after V lost 2 bases and J lost 6 bases. CDR3 protein: CASSFRTSREQYF. CDR3 in DNA: TGTGCCAGCAGCTTCCGGACTAGTCGCGAGCAGTACTTC. Full variable domain (missing parts from reference TRBV5-8 and TRBJ2-7): EAGVTQSPTHLIKTRGQQATLRCSPISGHTSVYWYQQALGLGLQFLLWYDEGEERNRGNFPPRFSGRQFPNYSSELNVNALELEDSALYLCASSFRTSREQYFGPGTRLTVT.

This sequence joins TRBV6-6 and TRBJ2-1; 11 bases line up with TRBD2. CDR1 and CDR2 from the germline V gene are MNHNY and SVGAGI (reference sequence). The CDR3 is made up of 16 amino acids. The ends lost 4 bases at V and 1 base at J; junction bases unmatched: 3. The CDR3 DNA follows: TGTGCCAGCAGTTTCTGGACTAGCGGGTCCTACAATGAGCAGTTCTTC. This codes for CASSFWTSGSYNEQFF.

The V call is TRBV7-6, the J call TRBJ2-1, with TRBD2 matching over 10 bases. The length of the CDR3 is 15 residues. Looked up from germline, CDR1 is SGHVS and CDR2 is FNYEAQ. Trimming cost V 4 bases and J 9 bases; bases outside gene matches: 9. The CDR3, as DNA: TGTGCCAGCAGCTCCCTACTGGCTAGCGGGAGTGAGCAGTTCTTC. This codes for CASSSLLASGSEQFF.

The genes are TRBV28 and TRBJ1-5; 8 bases agree with TRBD1. The V gene's germline CDR1 is MDHEN and CDR2 SYDVKM. The junction had 5 bases not matched to a gene; V was cut back by 3 bases and J by 7 bases. The CDR3 contains 14 residues. CDR3: CASSFGQGWQPQHF. The CDR3 DNA reads TGTGCCAGCAGTTTCGGACAGGGCTGGCAGCCCCAGCATTTT.

In regard to this clone: The sample carries other DNA sequences with the same CDR3. This sequence joins TRBV4-1 and TRBJ1-3; weak D call: TRBD1 (5 bases). The CDR3 is 15 residues long. Trimming pared 0 bases from V and 4 bases from J, leaving 10 bases between. Germline V gene data show CDR1 as MGHRA and CDR2 as YSYEKL. The CDR3 bases are TGCGCCAGCAGCCAAGATCGGGGACTCGGAAACACCATATATTTT. Encoded protein: CASSQDRGLGNTIYF.

The chain uses TRBV2 and TRBJ2-3; no definite D call. Germline CDR1 SNHLY, CDR2 FYNNEI. Trimming stripped 5 bases from V and 6 bases from J, with 21 bases between. The CDR3 contains 16 residues. The CDR3, as DNA: TGTGCCAGCAGTTCTCTGTTTAGTTCATTTTCCGATACGCAGTATTTT. This codes for CASSSLFSSFSDTQYF.